The source of this TCR beta chain is a study of T-cell memory formation after mild COVID-19. As for the study in general: The TCR clusters were mostly specific to one donor.

Study outcomes and limitations: Certain responding clones were present in pre-infection memory, suggesting participation of cross-reactive memory. Clones from the second wave (peaking day 37) had unconfirmed SARS-CoV-2 specificity.

The CDR3 spans 17 residues. The germline V and J ends were trimmed by 4 bases and 6 bases, with 19 bases remaining between them. The germline CDR1 and CDR2 sequences are MNHEY and SMNVEV (reference sequence). About this clonotype: Its specificity is not known.

5'RACE with constant-segment primers yielded barcoded, UMI-tagged TCR alpha and TCR beta cDNA libraries. In TCRdb, the 5' RACE reads were re-called with MiXCR into one record per CDR3 protein. The repertoire holds around 250,000 distinct CDR3 sequences, with around 17% as singletons. Sequenced input: PBMCs or a T cell subset sorted from them (not recorded which). The chain is built from TRBV27 and TRBJ1-6, with D tentatively TRBD1 (5 bases). The origin of this receptor is a young man who had mild COVID-19 (a few samples of this study predate the infection). Cell type and time point are not known. The CDR3 DNA sequence: TGTGCCAGCAGTTCGTCTCCCCCCAGGGTTTTTAATTCACCCCTCCACTTT. Translation: CASSSSPPRVFNSPLHF.